This TCR beta chain was sequenced during a study of OX40 agonist ivuxolimab in advanced cancers. Study observations and caveats: The investigators did not determine what antigen specificity the expanded peripheral T cells had. At 0.1 to 3.0 mg/kg and by week 6, CD4+ and CD8+ T cells in the blood had expanded clonally.

In regard to this clone: Its antigen is unidentified.

This table comes from immunoSEQ multiplex PCR, and its TCRdb copy is limited to in-frame clones, with some not included. The data hold 85,000 to 100,000 clones, with 85% to 95% observed a single time. This CDR3 has 14 amino acids. Trimming took off 0 bases at V and 7 bases at J, with 11 bases between the two ends. The germline V gene has CDR1 SGHDT and CDR2 YYEEEE. The specimen comprised CD4+ or CD8+ T cells sorted from blood, sampled in a trial of the OX40 agonist ivuxolimab. This receptor was obtained from an adult with an advanced solid tumor such as melanoma, head and neck, liver or kidney cancer. The genes are TRBV5-6 and TRBJ1-5; D is undetermined. CDR3 sequence: CASSLGVREQPQHF. Here the CDR3 DNA reads TGTGCCAGCAGCTTGGGGGTAAGGGAACAGCCCCAGCATTTT.